One and the same sample provided the 17 T cell receptor beta chains below, sequenced in a study of T cell responses to AZD1222 COVID-19 vaccine. Measured with immunoSEQ multiplex PCR; TCRdb has only the in-frame clones, and not every one. The sample contains some 120,000 clones, approximately 88% of which appear only once. Sequenced here: peripheral blood, sampled on day 0 of AZD1222 vaccination. The source is an adult in good health.

The V gene is TRBV20-1, the J gene TRBJ2-5; TRBD1 matches at 8 bases. Germline assignment: CDR1 DFQATT and CDR2 SNEGSKA (reference sequence). The CDR3 covers 14 residues. Trimming took 3 bases from V and 7 from J; bases not matched to a gene: 10. The DNA for the CDR3 is TGCAGTGCTAGTCTCACAGGGGGTGTCGGGACCCAGTACTTC. This sequence encodes CSASLTGGVGTQYF.

The chain couples TRBV7-2 to TRBJ1-2, with D hard to call. Trimming removed 0 bases at V and 8 bases at J, with 10 bases between. Germline V gene data show CDR1 as SGHTA and CDR2 as FQGNSA. The CDR3 loop spans 13 amino acids. The DNA of the CDR3 is TGTGCCAGCAGCTTAGCGCGGTACTGGGGCTACACCTTC. It is translated as CASSLARYWGYTF.

The chain recombines TRBV3-1 (or the pseudogene TRBV3-2) with TRBJ2-3; no definite D call. The CDR3 extends over 13 amino acids. CDR1 and CDR2 from the germline V gene are LGHDT and YNNKEL (reference sequence). V lost 2 bases, J lost 4 bases, and 7 bases lay in between. The CDR3 loop is CASSQSFPDTQYF. In nucleotides, the CDR3 is TGTGCCAGCAGCCAATCCTTCCCAGATACGCAGTATTTT.

In its sample, this clone was seen a few times. The chain carries TRBV5-5 and TRBJ1-6, with D possibly being TRBD1 (5 bases). This CDR3 is 15 amino acids long. Germline V gene data show CDR1 as SGHKS and CDR2 as YYEKEE (reference sequence). Trimming took 1 base from V and 8 from J, leaving 13 bases between them. The CDR3 sequence: CASSLSSGYDSPLHF. CDR3 sequence (DNA): TGTGCCAGCAGCTTGAGTTCAGGGTACGATTCACCCCTCCACTTT.

The chain has TRBV18 and TRBJ1-1; D perhaps matches TRBD1 (5 bases). Germline CDR1 reads KGHSH; CDR2 reads LQKENI. Trimming pared 2 bases from V and 5 bases from J, leaving 9 bases between. The CDR3 is made up of 13 amino acids. CDR3 protein: CASSPTRETEAFF. Here the CDR3 DNA reads TGTGCCAGCTCACCAACCAGGGAAACTGAAGCTTTCTTT.

This chain connects TRBV9 to TRBJ1-2; 10 bases line up with TRBD1. This CDR3 comprises 15 residues. Per germline, CDR1 SGDLS and CDR2 YYNGEE. The trim removed 3 bases at V and 8 bases at J, leaving 10 bases unmatched. The CDR3 nucleotides read TGTGCCAGCAGCGGACCGGGACAGGGGCCCGGGGGCTACACCTTC. Protein sequence: CASSGPGQGPGGYTF.

As to this clone: Other nucleotide sequences in the sample specify the same CDR3. This sequence joins TRBV6-2 or TRBV6-3 and TRBJ2-7, with D hard to call. V lost 2 bases, J lost 2 bases, and 1 base lay in between. The CDR3 consists of 11 residues. Germline assignment: CDR1 MNHEY and CDR2 SVGEGT. CDR3 coding DNA: TGTGCCAGCAGTTACGCCTACGAGCAGTACTTC. Encoded protein: CASSYAYEQYF.

V gene TRBV3-1 (or the pseudogene TRBV3-2) combines with J gene TRBJ2-5, with D possibly matching TRBD1 (5 bases). Germline values: CDR1 LGHDT, CDR2 YNNKEL (reference sequence). The V end was cut by 4 bases, the J end by 5 bases, with 11 bases between. The CDR3 loop spans 13 amino acids. CDR3 protein: CASSPPGRETQYF. In DNA, the CDR3 is TGTGCCAGCAGCCCCCCAGGGCGGGAGACCCAGTACTTC.

The CDR3 region is CASSKGGDYEQYF. CDR3 coding DNA: TGTGCCAGCAGTAAGGGGGGGGACTACGAGCAGTACTTC. This rearrangement joins TRBV6-5 to TRBJ2-7, with a weak D call TRBD2 (7 bases). The germline V and J ends were trimmed by 5 bases and 3 bases, with 11 bases remaining between them. CDR3 length: 13 residues. Germline CDR1 is MNHEY and CDR2 is SVGAGI.

The chain joins TRBV12-3 or TRBV12-4 to TRBJ1-1, with TRBD1 as a possible D gene (6 bases). The CDR3 runs 13 residues. V lost 9 bases and J 4 bases, leaving 15 bases between the germline ends. The CDR3 coding sequence is TGTGCCAGTACAGGGACGGGGGGCACTGAAGCTTTCTTT. As protein: CASTGTGGTEAFF.

V is TRBV9 and J is TRBJ1-4; a possible D gene is TRBD1 (6 bases). The germline gives CDR1 SGDLS, CDR2 YYNGEE. This CDR3 region has 15 residues. V dropped 0 bases and J dropped 0 bases, with 6 bases sitting between them. DNA for the CDR3: TGTGCCAGCAGCGTAGGGGACACAACTAATGAAAAACTGTTTTTT. Its translation: CASSVGDTTNEKLFF.

The J gene is TRBJ2-1, the V gene TRBV29-1; D perhaps matches TRBD1 (6 bases). This CDR3 spans 15 amino acids. Between the trimmed V and J ends, which lost 3 bases and 5 bases, there was a span of 17 bases. Germline V gives CDR1 SQVTM, CDR2 ANQGSEA. This CDR3 reads CSVDRGTSVDNEQFF. The CDR3 region has the DNA TGCAGCGTTGACAGGGGCACATCTGTCGACAATGAGCAGTTCTTC.

This clone showed up just once. V gene TRBV6-2 or TRBV6-3 combines with J gene TRBJ1-1; D might be TRBD1 (5 bases). Trimming shortened V by 2 bases and J by 1 base, and 11 bases separated the two germline ends. Germline CDR1 MNHEY, CDR2 SVGEGT. CDR3 length equals 15 residues. The CDR3 bases are TGTGCCAGCAGTTACGGGGGACGCCCGAACACTGAAGCTTTCTTT. It specifies CASSYGGRPNTEAFF.

The chain has TRBV11-2 and TRBJ2-5; D uncertain. The CDR3 is 13 amino acids. Trimming removed 3 bases from V and 1 base from J, with 6 bases in between. Germline values: CDR1 SGHAT, CDR2 FQNNGV. The CDR3 reads CASSFTGQETQYF. DNA for the CDR3: TGTGCCAGCAGCTTTACGGGCCAAGAGACCCAGTACTTC.

This rearrangement joins TRBV7-2 to TRBJ2-5; 8 positions agree with TRBD2. The V and J ends lost 4 bases and 5 bases, in that order; junction bases with no gene match: 6. Germline-derived CDR1 and CDR2 are SGHTA and FQGNSA. The CDR3 covers 14 residues. CDR3 in amino acids: CASSSGGAGETQYF. CDR3 nucleotide sequence: TGTGCCAGCAGCTCCGGGGGGGCCGGGGAGACCCAGTACTTC.

The J gene is TRBJ1-3, the V gene TRBV5-5, with 9 bases matching TRBD1. Germline-derived CDR1 and CDR2 are SGHKS and YYEKEE (reference sequence). CDR3 size: 15 residues. Unmatched junction bases numbered 6, after V lost 4 bases and J lost 4 bases. CDR3 loop: CASSLGTGHGNTIYF. Here the CDR3 DNA reads TGTGCCAGCAGCCTCGGGACAGGGCACGGAAACACCATATATTTT.

The J gene is TRBJ2-2, the V gene TRBV3-1 (or the pseudogene TRBV3-2); 12 bases agree with TRBD2. The CDR3 runs to 18 residues. Trimming cost V 6 bases and J 0 bases; bases outside gene matches: 8. Germline V gene data show CDR1 as LGHDT and CDR2 as YNNKEL (reference sequence). The CDR3 is CASSRITSGGPNTGELFF. CDR3 sequence (DNA): TGTGCCAGCAGTCGTATAACTAGCGGGGGGCCGAACACCGGGGAGCTGTTTTTT.